This T cell receptor beta chain originates from a study of radiation and T cells in renal cell carcinoma. Method: immunoSEQ multiplex PCR; TCRdb's copy keeps in-frame clones and lacks some. The data contain roughly 170,000 clones, roughly 90% of them seen just once; the ten biggest clones take up around 10%. Trimming stripped 3 bases from V and 1 base from J, with 12 bases between. This CDR3 contains 15 residues. In germline, CDR1 is LNHDA, CDR2 SQIVND (reference sequence). Documented time point: blood 4 weeks post-SBRT, at nephrectomy. As to treatment: 15 Gy SBRT to primary tumor, nephrectomy 4 weeks later.

This TCR came from a woman in her 50s with renal cell carcinoma. This chain links TRBV19 with TRBJ1-1; D ambiguous. Sequencing used blood, obtained from a patient whose treatment included radiotherapy and nephrectomy. DNA of the CDR3: TGTGCCAGTAGTATTGCGTCTCTAGAGAACACTGAAGCTTTCTTT. Protein: CASSIASLENTEAFF.